This T cell receptor (beta chain) was sequenced for a study of cytomegalovirus exposure and HLA in healthy donors. The CDR3 is 15 residues long. V lost 2 bases to trimming and J lost 0 bases; unmatched junction nucleotides: 4. Germline loops: CDR1 SQVTM, CDR2 ANQGSEA. With regard to this clone: Its specificity is not known.

Study-wide results and caveats: TRBV6-2, TRBV6-3 and some other V segments were unresolvable in 87-base-pair reads. Roughly even sequencing depth across donors was the assumption behind the presence/absence analyses.

A multiplex PCR was run with 60 Vbeta primers and 13 Jbeta primers. The repertoire was sequenced with immunoSEQ multiplex PCR; TCRdb's copy has only in-frame clones and lacks some. This table has under 150,000 clones, around 81% appearing once. The origin of this receptor is a woman between 50 and 59 years old in good health and CMV-seronegative. V is TRBV29-1 and J is TRBJ2-1, with 7 bases that match TRBD2. The specimen was PBMCs. The CDR3 sequence is CSVEWAGVSYNEQFF. For the CDR3, the DNA is TGCAGCGTTGAATGGGCGGGAGTCTCCTACAATGAGCAGTTCTTC.